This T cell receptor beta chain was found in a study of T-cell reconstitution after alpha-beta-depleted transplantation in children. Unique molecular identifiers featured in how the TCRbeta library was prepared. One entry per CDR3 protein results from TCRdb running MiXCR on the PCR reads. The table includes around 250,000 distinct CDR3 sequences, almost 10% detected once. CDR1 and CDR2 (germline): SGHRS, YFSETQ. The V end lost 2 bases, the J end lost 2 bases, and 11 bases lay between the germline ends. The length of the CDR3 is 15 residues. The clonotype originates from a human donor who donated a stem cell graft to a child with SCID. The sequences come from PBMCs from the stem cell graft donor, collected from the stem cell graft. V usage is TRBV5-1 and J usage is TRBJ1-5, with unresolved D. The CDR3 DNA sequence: TGCGCCAGCAGCTTAGGCGGGGTCGGCAATCAGCCCCAGCATTTT. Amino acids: CASSLGGVGNQPQHF.